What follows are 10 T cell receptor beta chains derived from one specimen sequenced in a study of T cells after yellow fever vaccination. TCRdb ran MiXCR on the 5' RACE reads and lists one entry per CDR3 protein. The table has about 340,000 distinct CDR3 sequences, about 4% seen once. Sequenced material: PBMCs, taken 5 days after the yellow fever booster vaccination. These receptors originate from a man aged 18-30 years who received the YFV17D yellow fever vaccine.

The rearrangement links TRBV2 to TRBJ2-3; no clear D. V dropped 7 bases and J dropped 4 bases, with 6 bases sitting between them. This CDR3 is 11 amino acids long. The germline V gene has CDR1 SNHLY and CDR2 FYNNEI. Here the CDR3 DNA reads TGTGCCAGCATTGGCCCAGATACGCAGTATTTT. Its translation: CASIGPDTQYF.

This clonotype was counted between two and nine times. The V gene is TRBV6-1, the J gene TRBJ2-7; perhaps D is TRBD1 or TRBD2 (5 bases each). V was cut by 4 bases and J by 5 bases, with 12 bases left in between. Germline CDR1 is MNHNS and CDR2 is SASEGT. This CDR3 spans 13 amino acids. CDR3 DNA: TGTGCCAGCAGTGTTGGGGGTGGCGACGAGCAGTACTTC. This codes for CASSVGGGDEQYF.

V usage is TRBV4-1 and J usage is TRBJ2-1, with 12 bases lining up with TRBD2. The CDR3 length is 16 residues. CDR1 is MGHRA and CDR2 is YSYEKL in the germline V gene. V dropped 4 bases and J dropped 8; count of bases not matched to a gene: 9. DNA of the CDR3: TGCGCCAGCAGCCCAAGACGGTCTAGCGGGGGGGATGAGCAGTTCTTC. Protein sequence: CASSPRRSSGGDEQFF.

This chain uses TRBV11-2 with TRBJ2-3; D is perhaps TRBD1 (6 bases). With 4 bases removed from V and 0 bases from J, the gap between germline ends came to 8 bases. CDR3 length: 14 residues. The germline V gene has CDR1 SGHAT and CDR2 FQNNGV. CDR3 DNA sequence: TGTGCCAGCAGCTCAGGGGTTAGCACAGATACGCAGTATTTT. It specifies CASSSGVSTDTQYF. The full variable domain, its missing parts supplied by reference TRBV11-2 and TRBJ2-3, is EAGVAQSPRYKIIEKRQSVAFWCNPISGHATLYWYQQILGQGPKLLIQFQNNGVVDDSQLPKDRFSAERLKGVDSTLKIQPAKLEDSAVYLCASSSGVSTDTQYFGPGTRLTVL.

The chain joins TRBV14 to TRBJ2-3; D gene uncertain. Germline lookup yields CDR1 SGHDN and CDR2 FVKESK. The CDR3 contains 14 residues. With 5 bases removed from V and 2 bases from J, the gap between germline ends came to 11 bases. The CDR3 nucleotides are TGTGCCAGCAGCATACAGTTCATCACAGATACGCAGTATTTT. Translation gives CASSIQFITDTQYF. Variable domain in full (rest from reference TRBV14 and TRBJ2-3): EAGVTQFPSHSVIEKGQTVTLRCDPISGHDNLYWYRRVMGKEIKFLLHFVKESKQDESGMPNNRFLAERTGGTYSTLKVQPAELEDSGVYFCASSIQFITDTQYFGPGTRLTVL.

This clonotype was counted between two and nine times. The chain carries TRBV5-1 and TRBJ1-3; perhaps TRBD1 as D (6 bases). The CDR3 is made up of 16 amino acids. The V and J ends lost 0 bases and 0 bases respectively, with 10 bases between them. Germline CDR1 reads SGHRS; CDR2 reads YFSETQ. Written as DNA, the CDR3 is TGCGCCAGCAGCTTGGGGCCGACAGGCTCTGGAAACACCATATATTTT. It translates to CASSLGPTGSGNTIYF.

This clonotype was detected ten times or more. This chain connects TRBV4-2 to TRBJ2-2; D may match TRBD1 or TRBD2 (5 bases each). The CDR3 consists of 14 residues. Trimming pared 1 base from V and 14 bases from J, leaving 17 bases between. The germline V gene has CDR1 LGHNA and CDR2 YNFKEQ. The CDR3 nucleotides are TGTGCCAGCAGCCAAGTGCGTCAGGGAGTTGGACTGTTTTTT. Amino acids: CASSQVRQGVGLFF.

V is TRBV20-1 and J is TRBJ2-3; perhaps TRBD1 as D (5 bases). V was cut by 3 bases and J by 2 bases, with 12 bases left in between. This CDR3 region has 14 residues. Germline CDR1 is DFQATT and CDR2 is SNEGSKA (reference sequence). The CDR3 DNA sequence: TGCAGTGCTAGGGCCGACGGACACACAGATACGCAGTATTTT. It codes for CSARADGHTDTQYF.

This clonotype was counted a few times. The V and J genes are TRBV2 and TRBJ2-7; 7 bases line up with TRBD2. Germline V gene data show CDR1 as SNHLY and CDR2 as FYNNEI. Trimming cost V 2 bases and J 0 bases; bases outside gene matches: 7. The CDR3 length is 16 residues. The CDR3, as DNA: TGTGCCAGCAGTGAACCGCCGACTAGCCCCTCCTACGAGCAGTACGTC. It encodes CASSEPPTSPSYEQYV.

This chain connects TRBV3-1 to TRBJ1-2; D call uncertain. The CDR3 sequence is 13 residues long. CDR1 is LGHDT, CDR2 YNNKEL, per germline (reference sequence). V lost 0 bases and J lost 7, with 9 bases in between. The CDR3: CASSQDDVRGYTF. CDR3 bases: TGTGCCAGCAGCCAAGACGACGTTCGTGGCTACACCTTC.